This T cell receptor beta chain was captured by sequencing in a study of early T cells in non-severe SARS-CoV-2 infection. V shed 3 bases, J shed 9 bases, and the junction held 15 bases outside the gene matches. The CDR3 consists of 15 residues. The germline gives CDR1 DFQATT, CDR2 SNEGSKA (reference sequence). In the library, individual cDNA molecules carried attached unique molecular identifiers. TCRdb fed the 5' RACE reads into MiXCR, producing one record per CDR3 protein. The table records approximately 49,000 distinct CDR3 sequences, about 12% of them present only once. The sequencing input was whole blood. V is TRBV20-1 and J is TRBJ1-2, with 8 nucleotides matching TRBD1. The sequence was collected from an adult who was a healthcare worker with PCR-confirmed SARS-CoV-2 infection or an uninfected control (not recorded which). The CDR3 reads CSASGGGQGSFSYTF. The DNA for the CDR3 is TGCAGTGCTAGCGGTGGCGGACAGGGATCTTTTAGCTACACCTTC.